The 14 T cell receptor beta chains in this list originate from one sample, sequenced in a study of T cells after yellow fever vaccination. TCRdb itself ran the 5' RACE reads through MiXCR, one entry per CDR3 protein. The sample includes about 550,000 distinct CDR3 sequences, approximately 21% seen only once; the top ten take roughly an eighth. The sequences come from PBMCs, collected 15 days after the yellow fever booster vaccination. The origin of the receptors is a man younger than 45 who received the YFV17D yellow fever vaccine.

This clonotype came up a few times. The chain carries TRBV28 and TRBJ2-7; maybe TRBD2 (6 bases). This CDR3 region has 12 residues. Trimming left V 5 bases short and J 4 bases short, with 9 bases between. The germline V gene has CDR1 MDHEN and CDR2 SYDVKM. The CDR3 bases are TGTGCCAGCAGTAAGGGACTTTACGAGCAGTACTTC. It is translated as CASSKGLYEQYF.

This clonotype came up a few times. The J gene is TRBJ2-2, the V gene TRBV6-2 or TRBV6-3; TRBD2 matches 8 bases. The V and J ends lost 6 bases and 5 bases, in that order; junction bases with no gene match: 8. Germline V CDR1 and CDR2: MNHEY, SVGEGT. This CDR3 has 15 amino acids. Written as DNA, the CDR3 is TGTGCCAGCAGAGAGGGTAGCGGGGCAACCGGGGAGCTGTTTTTT. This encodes CASREGSGATGELFF.

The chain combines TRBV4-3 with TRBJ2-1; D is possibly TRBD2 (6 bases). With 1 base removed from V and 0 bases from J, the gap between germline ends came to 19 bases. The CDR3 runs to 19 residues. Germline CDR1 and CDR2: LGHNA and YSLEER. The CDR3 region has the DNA TGCGCCAGCAGCCAAGTGGGGCTCGGGAGCCAGGGCTCCTACAATGAGCAGTTCTTC. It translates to CASSQVGLGSQGSYNEQFF.

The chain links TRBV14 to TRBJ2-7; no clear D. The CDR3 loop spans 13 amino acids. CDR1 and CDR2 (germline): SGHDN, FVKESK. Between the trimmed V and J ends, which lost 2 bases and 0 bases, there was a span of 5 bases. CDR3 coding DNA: TGTGCCAGCAGCCAAATTCCCTCCTACGAGCAGTACTTC. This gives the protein CASSQIPSYEQYF.

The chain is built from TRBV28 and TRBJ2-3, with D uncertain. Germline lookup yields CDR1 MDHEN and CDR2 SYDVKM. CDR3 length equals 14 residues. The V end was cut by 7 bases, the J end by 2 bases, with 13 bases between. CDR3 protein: CASISPGLTDTQYF. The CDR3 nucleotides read TGTGCCAGCATAAGCCCCGGCCTCACAGATACGCAGTATTTT.

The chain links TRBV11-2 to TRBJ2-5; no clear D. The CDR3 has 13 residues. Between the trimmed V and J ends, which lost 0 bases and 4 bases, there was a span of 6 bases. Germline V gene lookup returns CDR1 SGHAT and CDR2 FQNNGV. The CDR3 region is CASSLDGLETQYF. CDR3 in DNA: TGTGCCAGCAGCTTAGACGGGTTAGAGACCCAGTACTTC.

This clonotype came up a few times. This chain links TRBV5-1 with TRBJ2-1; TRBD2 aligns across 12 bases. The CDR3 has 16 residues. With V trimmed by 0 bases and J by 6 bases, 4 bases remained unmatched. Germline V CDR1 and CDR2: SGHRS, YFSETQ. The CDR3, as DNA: TGCGCCAGCAGCTTGGAACTAGCGGGAGGATTCAATGAGCAGTTCTTC. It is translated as CASSLELAGGFNEQFF. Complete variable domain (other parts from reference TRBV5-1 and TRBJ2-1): KAGVTQTPRYLIKTRGQQVTLSCSPISGHRSVSWYQQTPGQGLQFLFEYFSETQRNKGNFPGRFSGRQFSNSRSEMNVSTLELGDSALYLCASSLELAGGFNEQFFGPGTRLTVL.

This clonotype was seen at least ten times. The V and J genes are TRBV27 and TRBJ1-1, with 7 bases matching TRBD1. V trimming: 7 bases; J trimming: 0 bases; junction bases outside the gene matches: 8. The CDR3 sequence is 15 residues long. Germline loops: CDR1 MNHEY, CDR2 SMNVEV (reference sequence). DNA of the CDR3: TGTGCCAGCACCTTGTCGGGACAGATGAACACTGAAGCTTTCTTT. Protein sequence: CASTLSGQMNTEAFF.

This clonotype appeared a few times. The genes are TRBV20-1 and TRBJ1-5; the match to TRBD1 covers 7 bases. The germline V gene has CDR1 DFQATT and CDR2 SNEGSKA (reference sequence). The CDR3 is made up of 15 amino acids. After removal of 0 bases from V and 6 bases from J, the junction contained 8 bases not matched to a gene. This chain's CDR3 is CSARDLGQGGQPQHF. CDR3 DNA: TGCAGTGCTAGAGATTTGGGGCAGGGGGGTCAGCCCCAGCATTTT.

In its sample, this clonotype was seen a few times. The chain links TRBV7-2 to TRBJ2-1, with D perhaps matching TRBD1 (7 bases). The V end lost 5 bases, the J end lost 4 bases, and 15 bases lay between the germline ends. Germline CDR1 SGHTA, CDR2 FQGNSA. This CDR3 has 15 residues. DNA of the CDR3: TGTGCCAGCAGCCCCTCCCAGGGGGGTTACAATGAGCAGTTCTTC. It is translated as CASSPSQGGYNEQFF.

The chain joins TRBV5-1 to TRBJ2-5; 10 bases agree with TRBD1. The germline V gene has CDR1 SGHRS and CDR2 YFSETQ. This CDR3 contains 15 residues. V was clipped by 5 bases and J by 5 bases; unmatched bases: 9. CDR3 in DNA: TGCGCCAGCAGTTTGACAGGGGGCGCGTGGGAGACCCAGTACTTC. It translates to CASSLTGGAWETQYF.

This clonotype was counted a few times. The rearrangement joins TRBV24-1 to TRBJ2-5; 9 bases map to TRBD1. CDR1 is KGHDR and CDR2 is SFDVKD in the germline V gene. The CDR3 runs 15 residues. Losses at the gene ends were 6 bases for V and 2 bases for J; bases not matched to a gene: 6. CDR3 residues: CATSLRGQGQETQYF. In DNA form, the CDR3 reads TGTGCCACCAGTCTGAGGGGACAGGGACAAGAGACCCAGTACTTC.

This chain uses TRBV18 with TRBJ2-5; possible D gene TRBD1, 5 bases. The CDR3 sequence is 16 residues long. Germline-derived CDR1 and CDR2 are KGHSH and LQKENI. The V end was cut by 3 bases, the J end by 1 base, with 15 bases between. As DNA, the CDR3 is TGTGCCAGCTCACCCGGACAAGTCTTGACCCAAGAGACCCAGTACTTC. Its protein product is CASSPGQVLTQETQYF.

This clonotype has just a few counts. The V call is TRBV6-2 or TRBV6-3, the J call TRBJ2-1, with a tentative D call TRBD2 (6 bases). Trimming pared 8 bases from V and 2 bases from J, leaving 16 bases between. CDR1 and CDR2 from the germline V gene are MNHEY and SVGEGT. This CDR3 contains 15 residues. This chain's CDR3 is CASRRWVAAYNEQFF. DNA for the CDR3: TGTGCCAGCCGACGATGGGTAGCGGCCTACAATGAGCAGTTCTTC.